The subject of this entry is one T cell receptor beta chain. This specimen comes from a study of blood T cell repertoires in COVID-19. The wider study: T cells, B-cell-depleted T cells, or PBMCs supplied cDNA or gDNA.

In the original workflow: Estimated nucleated cell counts came from reference gene primer amplification. TCRdb's copy holds only in-frame clones and misses some; the assay was immunoSEQ multiplex PCR. The V and J calls and clone size are taken from that table; D and trimming were inferred from the DNA. The sample lists roughly 210,000 clones; more than 75% were seen once. Clinical history reported by participants formed the basis on which cohorts were assigned. V lost 7 bases to trimming and J lost 6 bases; unmatched junction nucleotides: 5. CDR3 length: 12 residues. Germline CDR1 reads LNHDA; CDR2 reads SQIVND (reference sequence).

The genes are TRBV19 and TRBJ1-1, with TRBD1 matching 7 bases. The sequence came from a man under 40 in a cohort exposed to, infected with or recovered from COVID-19 (not recorded which). The sample was PBMCs or T cells enriched from blood (not recorded which). CDR3 amino acids: CASTRQGAEAFF. CDR3 DNA: TGTGCCAGTACCCGGCAGGGGGCTGAAGCTTTCTTT.